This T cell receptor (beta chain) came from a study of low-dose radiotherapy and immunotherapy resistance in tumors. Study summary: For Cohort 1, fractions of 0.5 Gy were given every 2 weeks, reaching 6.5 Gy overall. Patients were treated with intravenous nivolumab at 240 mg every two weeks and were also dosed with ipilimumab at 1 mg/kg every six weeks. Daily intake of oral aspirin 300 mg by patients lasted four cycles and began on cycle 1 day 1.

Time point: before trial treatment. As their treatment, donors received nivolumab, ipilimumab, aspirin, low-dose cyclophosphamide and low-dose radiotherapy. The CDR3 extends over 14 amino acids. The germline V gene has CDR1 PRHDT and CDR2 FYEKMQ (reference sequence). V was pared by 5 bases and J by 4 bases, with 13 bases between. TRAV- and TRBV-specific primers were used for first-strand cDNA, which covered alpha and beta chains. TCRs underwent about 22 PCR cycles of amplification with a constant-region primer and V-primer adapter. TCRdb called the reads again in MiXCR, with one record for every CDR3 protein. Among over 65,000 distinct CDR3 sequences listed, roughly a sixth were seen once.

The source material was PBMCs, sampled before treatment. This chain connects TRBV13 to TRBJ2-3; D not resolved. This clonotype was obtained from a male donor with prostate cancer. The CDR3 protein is CASSPPRRPDTQYF. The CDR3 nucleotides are TGTGCCAGCAGCCCCCCGAGGAGACCAGATACGCAGTATTTT. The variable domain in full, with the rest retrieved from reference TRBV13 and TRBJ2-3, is AAGVIQSPRHLIKEKRETATLKCYPIPRHDTVYWYQQGPGQDPQFLISFYEKMQSDKGSIPDRFSAQQFSDYHSELNMSSLELGDSALYFCASSPPRRPDTQYFGPGTRLTVL.